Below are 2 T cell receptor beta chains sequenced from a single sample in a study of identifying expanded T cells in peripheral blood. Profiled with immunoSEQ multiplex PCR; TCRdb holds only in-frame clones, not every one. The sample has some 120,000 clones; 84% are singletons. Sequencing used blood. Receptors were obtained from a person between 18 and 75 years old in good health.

In DNA form, the CDR3 reads TGTGCCAGCAGCTTAGAATCGGCGGCCCACTCTCTCGGACCCGGGGAGCTGTTTTTT. Translation: CASSLESAAHSLGPGELFF. The V gene is TRBV7-3, the J gene TRBJ2-2; no firm D call. This CDR3 region has 19 residues. The V end lost 2 bases, the J end lost 6 bases, and 25 bases lay between the germline ends. Germline V gene data show CDR1 as SGHTA and CDR2 as FQGTGA.

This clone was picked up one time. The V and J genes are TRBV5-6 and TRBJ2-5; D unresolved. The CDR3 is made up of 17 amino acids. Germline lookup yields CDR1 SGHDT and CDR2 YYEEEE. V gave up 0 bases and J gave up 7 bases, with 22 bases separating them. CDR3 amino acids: CASSLGGDEANAWTQYF. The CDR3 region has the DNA TGTGCCAGCAGCTTGGGGGGTGATGAAGCCAACGCCTGGACCCAGTACTTC.